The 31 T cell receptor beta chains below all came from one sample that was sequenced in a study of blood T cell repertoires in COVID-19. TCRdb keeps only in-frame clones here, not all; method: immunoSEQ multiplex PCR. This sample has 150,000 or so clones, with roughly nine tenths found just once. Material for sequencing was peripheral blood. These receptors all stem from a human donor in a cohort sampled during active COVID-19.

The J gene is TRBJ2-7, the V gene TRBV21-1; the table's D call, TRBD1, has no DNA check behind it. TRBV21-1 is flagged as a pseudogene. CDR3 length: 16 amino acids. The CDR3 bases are TGTGCCAGCAGCAAACCCGGGACAGGGGGAATCTACGAGCAGTACTTC. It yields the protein CASSKPGTGGIYEQYF.

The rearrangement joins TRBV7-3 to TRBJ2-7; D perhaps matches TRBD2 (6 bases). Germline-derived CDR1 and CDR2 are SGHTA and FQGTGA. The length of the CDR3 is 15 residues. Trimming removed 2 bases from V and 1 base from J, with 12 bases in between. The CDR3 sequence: CASSLYGSQSYEQYF. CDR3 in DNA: TGTGCCAGCAGCTTATACGGGAGCCAATCCTACGAGCAGTACTTC.

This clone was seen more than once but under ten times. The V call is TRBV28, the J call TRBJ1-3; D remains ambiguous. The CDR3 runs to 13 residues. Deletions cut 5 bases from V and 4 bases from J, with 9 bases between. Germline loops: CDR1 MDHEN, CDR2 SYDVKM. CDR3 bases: TGTGCCAGCAGTCTCCTACAGGGAAACACCATATATTTT. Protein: CASSLLQGNTIYF.

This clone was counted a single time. The CDR3 sequence: CAIHQSGMDGYTF. CDR3 in DNA: TGTGCCATACATCAGTCCGGGATGGATGGCTACACCTTC. V gene TRBV10-3 combines with J gene TRBJ1-2, with D unclear. CDR1 is ENHRY and CDR2 is SYGVKD in the germline V gene. V gave up 9 bases and J gave up 6 bases, with 17 bases separating them. The CDR3 has 13 residues.

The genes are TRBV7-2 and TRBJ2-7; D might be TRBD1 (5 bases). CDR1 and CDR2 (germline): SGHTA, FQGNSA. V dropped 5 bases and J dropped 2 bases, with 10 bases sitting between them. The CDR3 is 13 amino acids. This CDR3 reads CASSPGLTYEQYF. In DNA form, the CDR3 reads TGTGCCAGCAGCCCAGGGCTCACCTACGAGCAGTACTTC.

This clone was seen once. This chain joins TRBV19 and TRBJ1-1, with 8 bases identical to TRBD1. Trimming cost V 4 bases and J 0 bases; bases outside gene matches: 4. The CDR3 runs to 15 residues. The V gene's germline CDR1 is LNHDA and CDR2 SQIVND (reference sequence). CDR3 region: CASSTGGGMNTEAFF. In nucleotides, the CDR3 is TGTGCCAGTAGTACAGGGGGCGGAATGAACACTGAAGCTTTCTTT.

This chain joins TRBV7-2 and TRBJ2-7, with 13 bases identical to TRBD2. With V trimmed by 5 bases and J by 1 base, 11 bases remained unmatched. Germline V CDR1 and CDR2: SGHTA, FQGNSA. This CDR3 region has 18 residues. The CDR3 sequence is CASSPVVTSGRWSYEQYF. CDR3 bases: TGTGCCAGCAGCCCCGTGGTGACTAGCGGGAGGTGGTCCTACGAGCAGTACTTC.

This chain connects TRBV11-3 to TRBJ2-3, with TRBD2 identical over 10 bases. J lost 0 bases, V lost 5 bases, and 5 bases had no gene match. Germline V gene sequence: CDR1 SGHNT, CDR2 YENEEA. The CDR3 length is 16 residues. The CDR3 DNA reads TGTGCCAGCAGCCCTAGCGGGGGCCCGAGCACAGATACGCAGTATTTT. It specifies CASSPSGGPSTDTQYF.

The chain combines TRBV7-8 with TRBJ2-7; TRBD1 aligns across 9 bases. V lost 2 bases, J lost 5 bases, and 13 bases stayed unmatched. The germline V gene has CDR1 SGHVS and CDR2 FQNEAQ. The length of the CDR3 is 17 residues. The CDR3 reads CASSLQNDPTGGDEQYF. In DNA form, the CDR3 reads TGTGCCAGCAGCTTACAAAACGACCCTACAGGGGGCGACGAGCAGTACTTC. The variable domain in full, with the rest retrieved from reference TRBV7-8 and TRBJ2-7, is GAGVSQSPRYKVAKRGQDVALRCDPISGHVSLFWYQQALGQGPEFLTYFQNEAQLDKSGLPSDRFFAERPEGSVSTLKIQRTQQEDSAVYLCASSLQNDPTGGDEQYFGPGTRLTVT.

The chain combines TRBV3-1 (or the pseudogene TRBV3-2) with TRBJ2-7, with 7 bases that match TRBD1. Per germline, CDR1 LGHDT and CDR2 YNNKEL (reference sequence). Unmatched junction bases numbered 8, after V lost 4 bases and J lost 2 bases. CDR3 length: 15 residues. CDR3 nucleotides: TGTGCCAGCAGCCTCACAGGGGACAAAACCTACGAGCAGTACTTC. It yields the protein CASSLTGDKTYEQYF.

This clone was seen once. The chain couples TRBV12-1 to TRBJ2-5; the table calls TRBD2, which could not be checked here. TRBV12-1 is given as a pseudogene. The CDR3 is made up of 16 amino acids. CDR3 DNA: TGTGCCAACCTGATTGGAGCGGGGTGGACTGGGGAGACCCAGTACTTC. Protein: CANLIGAGWTGETQYF.

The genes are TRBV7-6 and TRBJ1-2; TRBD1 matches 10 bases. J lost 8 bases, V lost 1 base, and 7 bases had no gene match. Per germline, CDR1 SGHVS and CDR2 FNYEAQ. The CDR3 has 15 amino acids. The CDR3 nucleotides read TGTGCCAGCAGCTTAGGGGGGACAGGGGTAGAAGGCTACACCTTC. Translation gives CASSLGGTGVEGYTF.

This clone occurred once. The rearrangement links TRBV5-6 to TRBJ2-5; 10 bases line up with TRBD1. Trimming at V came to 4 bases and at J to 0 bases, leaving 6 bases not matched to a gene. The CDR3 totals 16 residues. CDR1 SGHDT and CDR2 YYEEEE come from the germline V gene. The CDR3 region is CASSKGTGDHQETQYF. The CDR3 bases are TGTGCCAGCAGCAAAGGGACAGGGGATCACCAAGAGACCCAGTACTTC.

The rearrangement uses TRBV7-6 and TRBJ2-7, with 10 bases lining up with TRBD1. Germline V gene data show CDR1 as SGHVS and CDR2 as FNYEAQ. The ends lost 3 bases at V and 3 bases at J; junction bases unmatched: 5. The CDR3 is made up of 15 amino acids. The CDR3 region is CASSFGTGAVYEQYF. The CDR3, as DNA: TGTGCCAGCAGCTTTGGGACAGGGGCGGTCTACGAGCAGTACTTC.

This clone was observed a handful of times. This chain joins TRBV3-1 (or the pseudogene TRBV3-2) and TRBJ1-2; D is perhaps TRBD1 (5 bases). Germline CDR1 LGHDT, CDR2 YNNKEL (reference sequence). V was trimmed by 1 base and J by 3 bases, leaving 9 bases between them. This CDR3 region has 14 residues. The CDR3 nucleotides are TGTGCCAGCAGCCAAGCAGGCAGGGACTATGGCTACACCTTC. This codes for CASSQAGRDYGYTF.

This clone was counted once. CDR3 nucleotide sequence: TGTGCCAGCAGCTTGGCCCCAGCGGGAGGATCGATCTCCTACGAGCAGTACTTC. Protein: CASSLAPAGGSISYEQYF. The chain has TRBV5-4 and TRBJ2-7, with 9 bases that match TRBD2. The V gene end was trimmed by 0 bases and the J gene end by 0 bases; junction bases not matched to a gene: 10. The germline gives CDR1 SGHNT, CDR2 YYREEE (reference sequence). There are 18 residues in the CDR3.

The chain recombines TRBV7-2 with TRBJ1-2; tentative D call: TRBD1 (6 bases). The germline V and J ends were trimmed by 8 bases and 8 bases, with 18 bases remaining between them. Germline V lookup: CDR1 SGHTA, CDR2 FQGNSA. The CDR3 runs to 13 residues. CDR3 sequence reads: CASQRGAGEGYTF. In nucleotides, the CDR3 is TGTGCCAGCCAGCGTGGGGCAGGGGAAGGCTACACCTTC.

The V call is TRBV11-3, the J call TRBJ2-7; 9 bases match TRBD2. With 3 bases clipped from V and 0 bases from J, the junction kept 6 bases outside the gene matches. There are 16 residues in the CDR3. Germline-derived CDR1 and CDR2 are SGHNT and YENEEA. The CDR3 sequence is CASSFRLAGPSYEQYF. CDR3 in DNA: TGTGCCAGCAGCTTTCGGCTAGCGGGACCCTCCTACGAGCAGTACTTC.

CDR3 nucleotide sequence: TGTGCCAGCAGCCAAGGGGCTAGCGGGGGCTTCTACAATGAGCAGTTCTTC. Its protein product is CASSQGASGGFYNEQFF. The chain is built from TRBV3-1 (or the pseudogene TRBV3-2) and TRBJ2-1, with TRBD2 matching 10 bases. CDR1 LGHDT and CDR2 YNNKEL come from the germline V gene (reference sequence). With V trimmed by 1 base and J by 3 bases, 6 bases remained unmatched. The CDR3 extends over 17 amino acids.

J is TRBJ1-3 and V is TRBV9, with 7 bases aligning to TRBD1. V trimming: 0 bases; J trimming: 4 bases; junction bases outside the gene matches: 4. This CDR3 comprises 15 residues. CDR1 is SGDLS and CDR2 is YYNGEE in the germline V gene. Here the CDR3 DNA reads TGTGCCAGCAGCGTAGCAGGGACAGCCGGAAACACCATATATTTT. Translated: CASSVAGTAGNTIYF. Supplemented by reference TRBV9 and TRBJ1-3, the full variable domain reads DSGVTQTPKHLITATGQRVTLRCSPRSGDLSVYWYQQSLDQGLQFLIQYYNGEERAKGNILERFSAQQFPDLHSELNLSSLELGDSALYFCASSVAGTAGNTIYFGEGSWLTVV.

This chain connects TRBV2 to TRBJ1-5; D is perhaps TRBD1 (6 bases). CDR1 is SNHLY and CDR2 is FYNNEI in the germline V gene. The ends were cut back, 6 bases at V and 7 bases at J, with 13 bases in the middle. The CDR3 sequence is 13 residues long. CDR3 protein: CASRRGAGQPQHF. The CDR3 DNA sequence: TGTGCCAGCAGGCGGGGGGCCGGGCAGCCCCAGCATTTT.

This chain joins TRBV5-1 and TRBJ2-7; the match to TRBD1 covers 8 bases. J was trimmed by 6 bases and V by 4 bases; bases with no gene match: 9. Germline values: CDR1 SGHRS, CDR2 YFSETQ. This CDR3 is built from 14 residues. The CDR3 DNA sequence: TGCGCCAGCAGCCTCGGACAGGGAGCCCTCGAGCAGTACTTC. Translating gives CASSLGQGALEQYF.

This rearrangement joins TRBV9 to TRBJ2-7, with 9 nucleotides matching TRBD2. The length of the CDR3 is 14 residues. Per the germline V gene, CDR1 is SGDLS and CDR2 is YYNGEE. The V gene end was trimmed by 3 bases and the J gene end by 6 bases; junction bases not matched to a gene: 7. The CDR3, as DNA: TGTGCCAGCAGCGCGGGACTAGCTGGAAGCGAGCAGTACTTC. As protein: CASSAGLAGSEQYF. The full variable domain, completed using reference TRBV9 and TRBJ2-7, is DSGVTQTPKHLITATGQRVTLRCSPRSGDLSVYWYQQSLDQGLQFLIQYYNGEERAKGNILERFSAQQFPDLHSELNLSSLELGDSALYFCASSAGLAGSEQYFGPGTRLTVT.

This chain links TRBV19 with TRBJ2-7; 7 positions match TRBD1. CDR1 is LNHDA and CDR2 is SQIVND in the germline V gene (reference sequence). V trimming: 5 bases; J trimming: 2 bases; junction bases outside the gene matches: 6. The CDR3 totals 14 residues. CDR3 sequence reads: CASSAPGQTYEQYF. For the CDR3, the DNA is TGTGCCAGTAGTGCACCGGGACAGACCTACGAGCAGTACTTC.

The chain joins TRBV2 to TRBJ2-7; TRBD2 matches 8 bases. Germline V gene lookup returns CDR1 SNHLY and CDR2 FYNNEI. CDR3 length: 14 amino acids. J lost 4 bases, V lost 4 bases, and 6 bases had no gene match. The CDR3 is CASSVGLAGYEQYF. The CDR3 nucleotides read TGTGCCAGCAGTGTGGGGCTAGCGGGTTACGAGCAGTACTTC.

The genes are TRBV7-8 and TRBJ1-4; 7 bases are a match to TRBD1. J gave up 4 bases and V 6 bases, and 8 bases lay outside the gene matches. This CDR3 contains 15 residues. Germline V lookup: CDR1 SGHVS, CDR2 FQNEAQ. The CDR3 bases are TGTGCCAGCAGGTTCGACAGGGCGGGTAATGAAAAACTGTTTTTT. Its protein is CASRFDRAGNEKLFF.

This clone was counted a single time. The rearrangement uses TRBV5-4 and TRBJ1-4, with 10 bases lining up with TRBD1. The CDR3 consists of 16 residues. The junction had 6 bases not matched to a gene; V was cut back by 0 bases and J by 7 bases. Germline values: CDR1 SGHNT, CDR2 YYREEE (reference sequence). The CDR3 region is CASSLGQGARGEKLFF. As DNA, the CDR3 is TGTGCCAGCAGCTTGGGACAGGGGGCGCGAGGTGAAAAACTGTTTTTT.

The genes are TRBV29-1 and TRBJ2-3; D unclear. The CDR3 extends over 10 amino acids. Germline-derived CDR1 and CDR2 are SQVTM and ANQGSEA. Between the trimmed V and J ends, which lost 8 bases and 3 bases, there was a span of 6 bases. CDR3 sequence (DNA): TGCAGCTTCCGTACAGATACGCAGTATTTT. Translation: CSFRTDTQYF.

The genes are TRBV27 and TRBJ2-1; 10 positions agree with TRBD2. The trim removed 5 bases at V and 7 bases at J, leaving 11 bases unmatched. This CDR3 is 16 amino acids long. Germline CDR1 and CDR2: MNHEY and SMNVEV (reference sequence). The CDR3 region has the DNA TGTGCCAGCAGTGGGAGCGGGGGGGACCTTTGGAATGAGCAGTTCTTC. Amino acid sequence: CASSGSGGDLWNEQFF.

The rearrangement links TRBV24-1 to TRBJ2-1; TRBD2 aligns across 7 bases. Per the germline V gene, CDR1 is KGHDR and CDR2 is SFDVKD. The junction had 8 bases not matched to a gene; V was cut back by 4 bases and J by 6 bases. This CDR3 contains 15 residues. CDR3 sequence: CATSDGTTLGNEQFF. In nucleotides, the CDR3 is TGTGCCACCAGTGACGGGACTACACTGGGCAATGAGCAGTTCTTC.

CDR3 nucleotides: TGTGCCAGCAGCGAGACAGGGGTCTCCTACAATGAGCAGTTCTTC. It specifies CASSETGVSYNEQFF. V and J are TRBV9 and TRBJ2-1; 8 bases align to TRBD1. From germline, CDR1 is SGDLS and CDR2 YYNGEE. The V gene end was trimmed by 3 bases and the J gene end by 0 bases; junction bases not matched to a gene: 2. This CDR3 region has 15 residues.